This is a list of T cell receptor beta chains from one sample in a study of early T cells in non-severe SARS-CoV-2 infection. TCRdb reanalysed the 5' RACE reads using MiXCR and keeps one entry per CDR3 protein. The sample carries 70,000 or so distinct CDR3 sequences, approximately 13% recorded once. Source material: whole blood. The receptors come from an adult who was a healthcare worker with PCR-confirmed SARS-CoV-2 infection or an uninfected control (not recorded which). Both conserved end residues are part of each CDR3. D genes are given only for firm matches. Part of the rows lack a size; the others show once, few, many or a class for expanded clones.

size: many; length: 12; D: NA; V: TRBV5-6; J: TRBJ2-1; CDR3: CASSFLTNEQFF; DNA: TGTGCCAGCAGCTTCTTAACGAATGAGCAGTTCTTC
size: many; length: 15; D: NA; V: TRBV7-9; J: TRBJ2-4; CDR3: CASSLGPSGKNIQYF; DNA: TGTGCCAGCAGTCTAGGACCAAGCGGCAAAAACATTCAGTACTTC
size: many; length: 13; D: NA; V: TRBV27; J: TRBJ1-1; CDR3: CASSAYTQGEAFF; DNA: TGTGCCAGCAGTGCCTACACTCAGGGGGAAGCTTTCTTT
size: many; length: 14; D: NA; V: TRBV10-1; J: TRBJ2-2; CDR3: CASSAALVPGELFF; DNA: TGCGCCAGCAGTGCTGCGCTTGTCCCCGGGGAGCTGTTTTTT
size: many; length: 14; D: NA; V: TRBV6-2/TRBV6-3; J: TRBJ2-3; CDR3: CASSYPGGTDTQYF; DNA: TGTGCCAGCAGTTACCCGGGCGGGACCGATACGCAGTATTTT
size: many; length: 14; D: TRBD1; V: TRBV12-3/TRBV12-4; J: TRBJ1-2; CDR3: CASSPFGTGAGYTF; DNA: TGTGCCAGCAGTCCTTTTGGGACAGGGGCTGGCTACACCTTC
size: many; length: 13; D: NA; V: TRBV29-1; J: TRBJ1-4; CDR3: CSALRSGDEKLFF; DNA: TGCAGCGCCCTAAGATCTGGGGATGAAAAACTGTTTTTT
size: NA; length: 14; D: TRBD1; V: TRBV12-3/TRBV12-4; J: TRBJ2-5; CDR3: CVSRKTGGYETQYF; DNA: TGTGTCAGCCGAAAGACAGGGGGCTATGAGACCCAGTACTTC
size: many; length: 15; D: NA; V: TRBV11-2; J: TRBJ1-5; CDR3: CASSLGDWAGKRQHF; DNA: TGTGCCAGCAGCTTGGGGGACTGGGCTGGTAAGCGCCAGCATTTT
size: many; length: 14; D: NA; V: TRBV5-5; J: TRBJ2-1; CDR3: CASSRGALNNEQFF; DNA: TGTGCCAGCAGCCGGGGGGCACTTAACAATGAGCAGTTCTTC
size: many; length: 15; D: TRBD2; V: TRBV12-3/TRBV12-4; J: TRBJ2-3; CDR3: CATAQGGGNTDTQYF; DNA: TGTGCCACCGCCCAGGGCGGGGGGAACACAGATACGCAGTATTTT